This T cell receptor (beta chain) derives from a study of blood T cell repertoires in COVID-19. Assay: immunoSEQ multiplex PCR; the TCRdb copy retains only in-frame clones and omits some. In the table there are 300,000 or so clones, 90% of which are singletons. The sequenced material came from PBMCs or T cells enriched from blood (not recorded which). The origin of this receptor is a man between 60 and 70 years old who had recovered from COVID-19.

In nucleotides, the CDR3 is TGTGCCAGCAGTTACTCGAGAGCCGGGTTTCCAGATACGCAGTATTTT. Protein sequence: CASSYSRAGFPDTQYF. V is TRBV6-5 and J is TRBJ2-3; D call uncertain. There are 16 residues in the CDR3. Trimming removed 0 bases from V and 4 bases from J, with 14 bases in between. The germline V gene has CDR1 MNHEY and CDR2 SVGAGI.